This T cell receptor (beta chain) was found in a study of T cell repertoires in cytomegalovirus infection. Study-wide findings and caveats: Based on cumulative public TCR beta family frequency, carriers of CMV plus the relevant HLA were identified.

This CDR3 region has 12 residues. V lost 5 bases, J lost 5 bases, and 9 bases lay in between. Germline V gene data show CDR1 as MGHRA and CDR2 as YSYEKL. TCRdb re-called the reads with MiXCR, one entry per CDR3 protein. The data hold roughly 310,000 distinct CDR3 sequences, with 15% to 20% observed a single time. The sample holds a few counts of this clonotype. Antigen specificity is unknown. The rearrangement links TRBV4-1 to TRBJ2-5; the D is unclear. The clonotype originates from a human donor in good health (CMV status not recorded). Some clones in this sample may be carry-over from other donors' samples. The specimen sequenced was PBMCs. CDR3 bases: TGCGCCAGCAGCTCCAGAGTGGAGACCCAGTACTTC. This translates into CASSSRVETQYF.